What follows are 13 T cell receptor beta chains derived from one specimen sequenced in a study of T-cell reconstitution after alpha-beta-depleted transplantation in children. Researchers prepared the TCRbeta library using unique molecular identifiers, the study reports. MiXCR was run by TCRdb on the PCR reads, yielding one entry per CDR3 protein. The table has fewer than 400,000 distinct CDR3 sequences, 20% seen once. The source was PBMCs from the stem cell graft donor, collected from the stem cell graft. The source is a human donor who donated a stem cell graft to a child with acute myeloid leukemia.

Turning to this clonotype: Germline and junction disagree at one end, which may indicate a read error. The chain employs TRBV20-1 and TRBJ2-7; TRBD2 is a possible D gene (6 bases). The CDR3 spans 13 residues. Germline V gene lookup returns CDR1 DFQATT and CDR2 SNEGSKA (reference sequence). CDR3 protein: CSANQGLLDEEYF. CDR3 nucleotide sequence: TGCAGTGCTAACCAGGGACTGTTAGACGAGGAGTACTTC.

In its sample, this clonotype was seen a few times. The chain has TRBV24-1 and TRBJ2-2; 10 bases align to TRBD2. This CDR3 has 17 amino acids. Germline V gene data show CDR1 as KGHDR and CDR2 as SFDVKD. V lost 6 bases to trimming and J lost 4 bases; unmatched junction nucleotides: 10. This CDR3 is CATSSASGRGRTGELFF. For the CDR3, the DNA is TGTGCCACCAGTTCTGCTAGCGGGAGAGGACGCACCGGGGAGCTGTTTTTT.

This clonotype was seen many times. The J gene is TRBJ2-1, the V gene TRBV29-1; possible D gene TRBD1, 5 bases. The CDR3 totals 11 residues. Per the germline V gene, CDR1 is SQVTM and CDR2 is ANQGSEA. Trimming removed 7 bases from V and 5 bases from J, with 9 bases in between. CDR3 protein: CSATDNNEQFF. CDR3 nucleotides: TGCAGCGCCACGGACAACAATGAGCAGTTCTTC.

The rearrangement links TRBV21-1 to TRBJ2-7; the D call TRBD1 from the table was never checked on the DNA. TRBV21-1 is deemed a pseudogene. This CDR3 contains 18 residues. DNA for the CDR3: TGTGCCAGCAGCAAAGCGGGGGACAGGGTGTTGGACCTTTACGAGCAGTACTTC. Its translation: CASSKAGDRVLDLYEQYF.

The sample holds a few counts of this clonotype. The chain recombines TRBV20-1 with TRBJ2-1; D gene uncertain. The CDR3 is 12 amino acids. V was shortened by 1 base and J by 10 bases, with 11 bases between the two germline ends. CDR1 and CDR2 from the germline V gene are DFQATT and SNEGSKA (reference sequence). CDR3 nucleotides: TGCAGTGCTAGAGTGGTTGTGCTGGAGCAGTTCTTC. Translating it yields CSARVVVLEQFF.

This clonotype has ten or more counts. The V and J genes are TRBV20-1 and TRBJ2-1; 7 bases agree with TRBD2. This CDR3 contains 14 residues. After removal of 6 bases from V and 8 bases from J, the junction contained 13 bases not matched to a gene. Germline V CDR1 and CDR2: DFQATT, SNEGSKA (reference sequence). In nucleotides, the CDR3 is TGCAGTGCCCCTAAGGGCGGGAGTAGGGATGAGCAGTTCTTC. Translated: CSAPKGGSRDEQFF.

This clonotype was seen more than once but under ten times. The V gene is TRBV28, the J gene TRBJ2-7; the match to TRBD1 covers 9 bases. The CDR3 covers 13 residues. CDR1 is MDHEN and CDR2 is SYDVKM in the germline V gene. Trimming cost V 8 bases and J 2 bases; bases outside gene matches: 4. CDR3 nucleotide sequence: TGTGCCAGCGGGACAGGGAGCCCCTACGAGCAGTACTTC. It translates to CASGTGSPYEQYF.

This clonotype was seen ten or more times. The chain couples TRBV5-1 to TRBJ2-7; 9 bases align to TRBD1. The V segment lost 4 bases and the J segment 3 bases; nucleotides outside the gene matches: 8. There are 15 residues in the CDR3. Germline V CDR1 and CDR2: SGHRS, YFSETQ. The CDR3 spells CASSLTGGNLYEQYF. CDR3 DNA: TGCGCCAGCAGCCTGACAGGGGGTAACCTCTACGAGCAGTACTTC.

This clonotype was seen only a few times. V and J are TRBV20-1 and TRBJ2-1, with D uncertain. The length of the CDR3 is 10 residues. Trimming took off 5 bases at V and 7 bases at J, with 6 bases between the two ends. Germline V gene data show CDR1 as DFQATT and CDR2 as SNEGSKA (reference sequence). The chain's CDR3 is CSASSNEQFF. The CDR3 nucleotides are TGCAGTGCTTCTAGTAATGAGCAGTTCTTC.

This clonotype was counted ten times or more. The chain uses TRBV12-3 or TRBV12-4 and TRBJ1-6; D might be TRBD1 (6 bases). The CDR3 contains 13 residues. V was pared by 3 bases and J by 10 bases, with 10 bases between. The CDR3 nucleotides are TGTGCCAGCAGTTTGGGGGGCTGGTCACCCCTCCACTTT. Its protein is CASSLGGWSPLHF.

V and J are TRBV7-9 and TRBJ2-1; D remains ambiguous. The CDR3 totals 14 residues. The germline V and J ends were trimmed by 2 bases and 2 bases, with 7 bases remaining between them. Germline V gene data show CDR1 as SEHNR and CDR2 as FQNEAQ (reference sequence). CDR3 region: CASSLSEPYNEQFF. In DNA, the CDR3 is TGTGCCAGCAGCTTATCCGAGCCCTACAATGAGCAGTTCTTC. Full variable domain (outside the CDR3, taken from reference TRBV7-9 and TRBJ2-1): DTGVSQNPRHKITKRGQNVTFRCDPISEHNRLYWYRQTLGQGPEFLTYFQNEAQLEKSRLLSDRFSAERPKGSFSTLEIQRTEQGDSAMYLCASSLSEPYNEQFFGPGTRLTVL.

This clonotype was detected a few times. The chain joins TRBV4-2 to TRBJ2-7; 10 positions agree with TRBD2. The CDR3 contains 16 residues. In germline, CDR1 is LGHNA, CDR2 YNFKEQ. Losses at the gene ends were 0 bases for V and 4 bases for J; bases not matched to a gene: 6. The CDR3 spells CASSQDSSGSGYEQYF. The DNA for the CDR3 is TGTGCCAGCAGCCAAGACTCTAGCGGGAGCGGGTACGAGCAGTACTTC.

A few counts support this clonotype. The V call is TRBV10-3, the J call TRBJ1-4; perhaps TRBD1 as D (6 bases). Trimming stripped 2 bases from V and 6 bases from J, with 13 bases between. The CDR3 has 15 amino acids. CDR1 ENHRY and CDR2 SYGVKD come from the germline V gene. The DNA for the CDR3 is TGTGCCATCAGTGAGCGGCAGGCAGGGGATGAAAAACTGTTTTTT. Its translation is CAISERQAGDEKLFF.